This TCR beta chain was recorded in a study of monozygotic twins with inflammatory bowel disease. Notes on this clonotype: Its antigen remains unknown.

Each donor had 2.5 ml of blood drawn. This CDR3 has 16 residues. From germline, CDR1 is SGDLS and CDR2 YYNGEE. Findings of the study overall: The sharing of clonotypes with others was lower in IBD patients than in healthy twins, especially with disease activity.

Each sample's cDNA came from eight separate reactions. TCRdb re-called the 5' RACE reads and gives one entry per CDR3 protein, without DNA. This sample's table has 300,000 to 450,000 distinct CDR3 sequences. This receptor was taken from a human donor with ulcerative colitis or Crohn's disease, or a healthy co-twin of an affected twin (not recorded which). This chain connects TRBV9 to TRBJ1-3. Sequencing was done on a sample of blood. This CDR3 is CASSVGALNSGNTIYF. Full variable domain (missing parts from reference TRBV9 and TRBJ1-3): DSGVTQTPKHLITATGQRVTLRCSPRSGDLSVYWYQQSLDQGLQFLIQYYNGEERAKGNILERFSAQQFPDLHSELNLSSLELGDSALYFCASSVGALNSGNTIYFGEGSWLTVV.